This TCR beta chain originates from a study of cytomegalovirus exposure and HLA in healthy donors. Study-level background: Out of 350 to 400 genotyped donors, 81% belonged to the Caucasian-associated ancestry cluster. Study results and limitations: Later analysis suggested most CMV-associated TCR beta chains were HLA-restricted. Across all donors, roughly uniform sequencing depth was an assumption of the presence/absence analyses.

The PCR made use of 60 Vbeta and 13 Jbeta primers. Assay: immunoSEQ multiplex PCR; the TCRdb copy retains only in-frame clones and omits some. Of 150,000 to 200,000 clones listed, roughly 80% are singletons. Of note for this clone: Its antigen is still unknown.

The CDR3 loop spans 14 amino acids. Trimming left V 2 bases short and J 6 bases short, with 14 bases between. Looked up from germline, CDR1 is SGHKS and CDR2 is YYEKEE (reference sequence). Sequencing used PBMCs. The TCR originated in a middle-aged man in good health and CMV-seronegative. This chain connects TRBV5-5 to TRBJ1-2; maybe TRBD1 (5 bases). Here the CDR3 DNA reads TGTGCCAGCAGCTTTGATCCAGGGATGGATGGCTACACCTTC. Translation: CASSFDPGMDGYTF.